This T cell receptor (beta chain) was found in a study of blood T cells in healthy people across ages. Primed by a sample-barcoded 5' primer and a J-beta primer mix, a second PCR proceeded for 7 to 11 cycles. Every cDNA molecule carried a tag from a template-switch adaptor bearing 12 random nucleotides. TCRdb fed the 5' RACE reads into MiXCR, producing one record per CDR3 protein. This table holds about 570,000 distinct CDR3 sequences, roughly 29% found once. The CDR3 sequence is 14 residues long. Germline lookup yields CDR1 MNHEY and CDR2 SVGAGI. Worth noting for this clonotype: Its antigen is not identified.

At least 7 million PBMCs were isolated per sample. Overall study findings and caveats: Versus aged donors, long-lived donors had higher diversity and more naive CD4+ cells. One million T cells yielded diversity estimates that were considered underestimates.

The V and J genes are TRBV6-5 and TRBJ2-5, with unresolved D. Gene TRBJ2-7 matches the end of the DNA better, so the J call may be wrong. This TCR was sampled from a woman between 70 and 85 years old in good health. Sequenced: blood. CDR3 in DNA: TGTGCCAGCAGTTATTTGGGCGCGTCCTACGAGCAGTACTTC. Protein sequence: CASSYLGASYEQYF.